One sample yielded the 25 T cell receptor beta chains listed below, sequenced in a study of T cells expressing NK-cell markers. TCRdb re-called the 5' RACE reads; one entry per CDR3 protein, DNA not given. The sample totals around 100,000 distinct CDR3 sequences; its top ten clones hold around a sixth. The sample was blood T cells: a sorted CD56 or NKG2C T cell subset, CD4+ or CD8+ T cells, or bulk PBMC T cells (not recorded which). The receptors shown here come from a woman between 18 and 75 years old in good health.

V is TRBV15 and J is TRBJ2-1. The CDR3 spans 13 residues. The germline CDR1 and CDR2 sequences are LNHNV and YYDKDF (reference sequence). The CDR3 reads CATSRDRNNEQFF.

This chain links TRBV11-2 with TRBJ2-1; with no DNA, the TCRdb D assignment of TRBD2 cannot be verified. The CDR3 consists of 16 residues. Germline-derived CDR1 and CDR2 are SGHAT and FQNNGV. Here the CDR3 reads CASSAKTSGGYNEQFF.

The CDR3 protein is CASSIRDWTDTQYF. The rearrangement joins TRBV19 to TRBJ2-3; without DNA, the TCRdb call of TRBD2 cannot be checked. In germline, CDR1 is LNHDA, CDR2 SQIVND (reference sequence). The CDR3 totals 14 residues.

V gene TRBV6-5 combines with J gene TRBJ1-1. The V gene's germline CDR1 is MNHEY and CDR2 SVGAGI. The CDR3 has 12 residues. Here the CDR3 reads CASRLRNTEAFF.

The chain is built from TRBV7-6 and TRBJ2-2. The CDR3 spans 15 residues. Germline CDR1 and CDR2: SGHVS and FNYEAQ. The chain's CDR3 is CASSLAGRTTGELFF.

CDR3 amino acids: CANADSPDTQYF. The V gene is TRBV10-2, the J gene TRBJ2-3; TCRdb lists TRBD2, though no DNA is available to test this call. The CDR3 is 12 amino acids. CDR1 and CDR2 from the germline V gene are WSHSY and SAAADI.

V gene TRBV27 combines with J gene TRBJ1-2. CDR3 length: 19 residues. CDR1 and CDR2 from the germline V gene are MNHEY and SMNVEV (reference sequence). CDR3 sequence reads: CASSLTSPQFLTVPGGYTF.

The CDR3 loop reads CASSHWLAKNIQYF. The chain combines TRBV14 with TRBJ2-4. This CDR3 comprises 14 residues. Germline V gene sequence: CDR1 SGHDN, CDR2 FVKESK.

This chain links TRBV29-1 with TRBJ2-2; absent DNA, TCRdb's TRBD2 call cannot be checked. Germline values: CDR1 SQVTM, CDR2 ANQGSEA. The CDR3 runs 13 residues. CDR3 amino acids: CSGLAENTGELFF.

The chain couples TRBV9 to TRBJ2-5; TCRdb designates TRBD1, a call that cannot be tested without DNA. Looked up from germline, CDR1 is SGDLS and CDR2 is YYNGEE. The CDR3 covers 15 residues. CDR3 residues: CASSVEGGALETQYF.

The V gene is TRBV20-1, the J gene TRBJ2-7; lacking DNA, the TRBD1 call made by TCRdb goes unchecked. The CDR3 spans 13 residues. CDR1 is DFQATT and CDR2 is SNEGSKA in the germline V gene (reference sequence). The CDR3 reads CSARVDTGYEQYF.

The chain uses TRBV9 and TRBJ2-6; the D call from TCRdb, TRBD1, cannot be confirmed without DNA. This CDR3 spans 16 amino acids. Germline lookup yields CDR1 SGDLS and CDR2 YYNGEE. The CDR3 loop reads CASLDKGRSGANVLTF.

The J gene is TRBJ1-1, the V gene TRBV29-1. The germline CDR1 and CDR2 sequences are SQVTM and ANQGSEA. The CDR3 extends over 13 amino acids. This CDR3 is CSVEQNLNTEAFF.

The gene calls are TRBV7-2 and TRBJ1-1. CDR3 length: 13 amino acids. Germline CDR1 reads SGHTA; CDR2 reads FQGNSA. CDR3 sequence: CASSPPFNTEAFF.

The chain joins TRBV2 to TRBJ1-1. The germline V gene encodes CDR1 SNHLY and CDR2 FYNNEI. CDR3 length equals 11 residues. The CDR3 loop reads CASSRLPEAFF.

CDR3 in amino acids: CASSVGGGEAFF. J is TRBJ1-1 and V is TRBV9. Per the germline V gene, CDR1 is SGDLS and CDR2 is YYNGEE. This CDR3 has 12 amino acids.

V usage is TRBV25-1 and J usage is TRBJ1-1. This CDR3 contains 13 residues. Germline CDR1 MGHDK, CDR2 SYGVNS. This CDR3 reads CASSEVESTEAFF.

The chain carries TRBV7-8 and TRBJ1-1; TCRdb proposes TRBD1, but this gene call is untestable without DNA. Germline V gene sequence: CDR1 SGHVS, CDR2 FQNEAQ. The CDR3 extends over 12 amino acids. CDR3: CASSEDRTEAFF. Variable domain in full (rest from reference TRBV7-8 and TRBJ1-1): GAGVSQSPRYKVAKRGQDVALRCDPISGHVSLFWYQQALGQGPEFLTYFQNEAQLDKSGLPSDRFFAERPEGSVSTLKIQRTQQEDSAVYLCASSEDRTEAFFGQGTRLTVV.

The rearrangement joins TRBV15 to TRBJ2-7; lacking DNA, the TRBD1 call made by TCRdb goes unchecked. This CDR3 has 16 amino acids. Germline V lookup: CDR1 LNHNV, CDR2 YYDKDF (reference sequence). The CDR3 spells CATSRGRGISSYEQYF.

The chain couples TRBV29-1 to TRBJ2-7; TCRdb selects TRBD2, and the lack of DNA leaves this call unchecked. The CDR3 is 14 amino acids. In germline, CDR1 is SQVTM, CDR2 ANQGSEA. The CDR3 loop reads CSVAQGLSSYEQYF.

V gene TRBV29-1 combines with J gene TRBJ2-7. CDR3 length: 13 amino acids. Germline V lookup: CDR1 SQVTM, CDR2 ANQGSEA. CDR3: CSVELGNSYEQYF.

The J gene is TRBJ2-2, the V gene TRBV19; TCRdb outputs TRBD1, but without DNA this stays unchecked. Germline V gene data show CDR1 as LNHDA and CDR2 as SQIVND (reference sequence). This CDR3 contains 12 residues. The CDR3 reads CASSMGAGELFF.

The chain links TRBV6-5 to TRBJ2-5; lacking DNA, the TRBD1 call made by TCRdb goes unchecked. The CDR3 contains 16 residues. Germline values: CDR1 MNHEY, CDR2 SVGAGI. This chain's CDR3 is CASSYSPLRPWETQYF.

The V call is TRBV29-1, the J call TRBJ2-7; TCRdb outputs TRBD2, but without DNA this stays unchecked. Per the germline V gene, CDR1 is SQVTM and CDR2 is ANQGSEA. The CDR3 has 13 amino acids. The CDR3 is CSVLGLSDYEQYF.

The chain carries TRBV9 and TRBJ2-2; TCRdb's assignment of TRBD2 cannot be checked, as there is no DNA. CDR1 and CDR2 (germline): SGDLS, YYNGEE. CDR3 length equals 19 residues. The CDR3 spells CASSVAASGNTFNTGELFF.